The clone carrying this T cell receptor beta chain was seen many times. Its antigen is unidentified. TCRdb used MiXCR to reprocess the RT-PCR reads, holding one entry per CDR3 protein. The sample consists of more than 700,000 distinct CDR3 sequences, 20% to 25% of them appearing once. CDR3 length equals 15 residues. CDR1 is KGHSH, CDR2 LQKENI, per germline. V lost 0 bases and J lost 6, with 12 bases in between. This sample was taken from a study of response to subunit inactivated influenza vaccine. General study results and limits: It was suggested by the authors that few new T cells are recruited by each seasonal influenza vaccination.

This specimen consisted of PBMCs from blood, obtained about 5 days after vaccination. The sequence came from a man aged 45-65 years who received an inactivated influenza vaccine. This chain joins TRBV18 and TRBJ2-1; D unclear. For the CDR3, the DNA is TGTGCCAGCTCACCACCGGCTCTAATGAGCAATGAGCAGTTCTTC. Protein: CASSPPALMSNEQFF.